This T cell receptor (beta chain) derives from a study of blood T cell repertoires in COVID-19. Across the whole study: PBMCs, B-cell-depleted T cells, or T cells were the source of the cDNA or gDNA that made up the material.

This CDR3 is built from 13 residues. The junction had 4 bases not matched to a gene; V was cut back by 7 bases and J by 5 bases. Per the original methods: Reference gene primer amplification in the assay estimated nucleated cell counts. Here immunoSEQ multiplex PCR was the method, and the copy in TCRdb shows in-frame clones only, minus some. V, J and clone size reflect that table, while D and trimming were determined from the DNA. Among approximately 210,000 clones listed, 82% were seen once. Study members were between about 18 and 100 years old and lived in 24 US regions. Allocation to cohorts depended on clinical history reported by the participants.

The origin of this receptor is a man aged 40-55 years who had recovered from COVID-19. The sample taken for sequencing was PBMCs or T cells enriched from blood (not recorded which). The chain links TRBV12-3 or TRBV12-4 to TRBJ1-1, with 10 bases identical to TRBD1. As DNA, the CDR3 is TGTGCCAGCACCCTGGACAGGGGGACTGAAGCTTTCTTT. Protein product: CASTLDRGTEAFF.